This T cell receptor (beta chain) appears in the sequencing data of a study of T cells in Graves' hyperthyroidism and ophthalmopathy. RNA transcripts yielded amplified TCR beta CDR3 regions. Using the HTBI primer set, a first-round RT-PCR was run on the TCR CDR3. TCRdb re-called the multiplex PCR reads with MiXCR, one entry per CDR3 protein. This repertoire shows 300,000 to 350,000 distinct CDR3 sequences, roughly 18% found once; its top ten account for around 47%. V was pared by 0 bases and J by 6 bases, with 8 bases of the junction left unmatched. CDR1 and CDR2 (germline): SQVTM, ANQGSEA. The CDR3 length is 15 residues.

V usage is TRBV29-1 and J usage is TRBJ2-1, with 7 bases fitting TRBD2. Sequencing input: blood. This TCR was recovered from a woman between 45 and 65 years old with Graves' hyperthyroidism. The CDR3 DNA reads TGCAGCGTTGAAGAGGGAGCGGGAACATTCAATGAGCAGTTCTTC. It specifies CSVEEGAGTFNEQFF.